The entry below gives a single TCR beta chain sequence along with its context. Its antigen is as yet unknown. The sample belongs to a study of T cell responses to AZD1222 COVID-19 vaccine. Whole-study results and caveats: White British people made up most donors, females outnumbered males, and clonal diversity was possibly underestimated.

TCRdb's copy holds only in-frame clones and misses some; the assay was immunoSEQ multiplex PCR. The table records 150,000 or so clones, around 90% of them present only once. CDR1 and CDR2 from the germline V gene are SGDLS and YYNGEE. V lost 0 bases and J lost 8, with 20 bases in between. The CDR3 is 16 residues long. The source is an adult in good health. The sample consisted of peripheral blood, taken on day 0 of AZD1222 vaccination. The chain uses TRBV9 and TRBJ1-2, with D uncertain. The CDR3 loop reads CASSVGRAPVIGGYTF. The DNA of the CDR3 is TGTGCCAGCAGCGTAGGTAGGGCCCCGGTCATCGGGGGCTACACCTTC.